These 19 T cell receptor beta chains were sequenced from one sample in a study of cytomegalovirus exposure and HLA in healthy donors. The PCR contained 60 Vbeta and 13 Jbeta primers. The method was immunoSEQ multiplex PCR; TCRdb's version includes in-frame clones alone and lacks a portion of them. The sample contains about 130,000 clones, 75% to 90% of which appear only once. Sequencing input: PBMCs. The source is a man between 35 and 55 years old in good health and CMV-seronegative.

J is TRBJ1-5 and V is TRBV4-1; TRBD1 aligns across 7 bases. In germline, CDR1 is MGHRA, CDR2 YSYEKL. CDR3 length: 13 amino acids. Losses at the gene ends were 5 bases for V and 6 bases for J; bases not matched to a gene: 4. The CDR3 bases are TGCGCCAGCAGCGCGGAGGGGGCTCAGCCCCAGCATTTT. Protein product: CASSAEGAQPQHF.

This clone was detected once. The V gene is TRBV2, the J gene TRBJ1-1, with a tentative D call TRBD1 (5 bases). The germline gives CDR1 SNHLY, CDR2 FYNNEI. The length of the CDR3 is 16 residues. Between the trimmed V and J ends, which lost 5 bases and 1 base, there was a span of 17 bases. The CDR3 spells CASSSRPRQQNTEAFF. Written as DNA, the CDR3 is TGTGCCAGCAGTTCGCGCCCGAGACAGCAGAACACTGAAGCTTTCTTT.

The V and J genes are TRBV28 and TRBJ1-2; perhaps TRBD1 as D (5 bases). The germline gives CDR1 MDHEN, CDR2 SYDVKM. CDR3 length: 13 residues. V lost 6 bases to trimming and J lost 0 bases, with 8 bases between them. DNA for the CDR3: TGTGCCAGCAGGATGGACACTAACTATGGCTACACCTTC. It translates to CASRMDTNYGYTF.

This clone occurred a few times. The V and J genes are TRBV19 and TRBJ1-1; TRBD1 might be the D (6 bases). V lost 3 bases and J lost 3, with 8 bases in between. The length of the CDR3 is 13 residues. Germline V lookup: CDR1 LNHDA, CDR2 SQIVND (reference sequence). In nucleotides, the CDR3 is TGTGCCAGTAGTATTAAGGGGGACACTGAAGCTTTCTTT. Its protein product is CASSIKGDTEAFF.

The chain couples TRBV10-3 to TRBJ1-4; 8 bases line up with TRBD1. Germline V gives CDR1 ENHRY, CDR2 SYGVKD. V lost 6 bases and J lost 5; bases outside the gene matches: 8. CDR3 length: 15 amino acids. The CDR3 sequence is CAISSQGASNEKLFF. Here the CDR3 DNA reads TGTGCCATCAGCAGTCAGGGGGCGTCGAATGAAAAACTGTTTTTT.

The chain uses TRBV28 and TRBJ2-7; 8 bases line up with TRBD2. Germline V gene sequence: CDR1 MDHEN, CDR2 SYDVKM. Losses at the gene ends were 7 bases for V and 0 bases for J; bases not matched to a gene: 8. The length of the CDR3 is 15 residues. The CDR3 bases are TGTGCCAGCACCTTCGGGGGGGGCAACTCCTACGAGCAGTACTTC. Its translation: CASTFGGGNSYEQYF.

The chain couples TRBV5-1 to TRBJ1-6, with 8 positions matching TRBD1. Germline-derived CDR1 and CDR2 are SGHRS and YFSETQ. The CDR3 loop spans 16 amino acids. Trimming at V came to 4 bases and at J to 7 bases, leaving 10 bases not matched to a gene. CDR3 in DNA: TGCGCCAGCAGCCAACATAGGACAGGGTCAAATTCACCCCTCCACTTT. It translates to CASSQHRTGSNSPLHF.

The V call is TRBV2, the J call TRBJ2-5; 7 positions match TRBD1. The junction had 5 bases not matched to a gene; V was cut back by 7 bases and J by 0 bases. Germline V lookup: CDR1 SNHLY, CDR2 FYNNEI. CDR3 length: 14 residues. The CDR3 DNA reads TGTGCCAGCACGGACAGGACCCACCAAGAGACCCAGTACTTC. Translating gives CASTDRTHQETQYF.

The V gene is TRBV5-1, the J gene TRBJ2-7, with D perhaps matching TRBD1 (6 bases). Trimming removed 5 bases at V and 3 bases at J, with 15 bases between. This CDR3 comprises 14 residues. Germline CDR1 SGHRS, CDR2 YFSETQ. The CDR3 nucleotides read TGCGCCAGCAGTTCCGGGACAAGAAGCTACGAGCAGTACTTC. This codes for CASSSGTRSYEQYF.

The genes are TRBV19 and TRBJ1-6; weak D call: TRBD1 (6 bases). The CDR3 totals 16 residues. Germline V gene lookup returns CDR1 LNHDA and CDR2 SQIVND (reference sequence). The V end lost 6 bases, the J end lost 0 bases, and 12 bases lay between the germline ends. For the CDR3, the DNA is TGTGCCAGTAGCGCCGGGGGGCGCTCCTATAATTCACCCCTCCACTTT. Amino acid sequence: CASSAGGRSYNSPLHF.

This chain links TRBV7-7 with TRBJ2-7; 8 bases align to TRBD1. After removal of 5 bases from V and 3 bases from J, the junction contained 3 bases not matched to a gene. Per the germline V gene, CDR1 is SSHAT and CDR2 is FNYEAQ (reference sequence). The CDR3 totals 13 residues. The CDR3 here is CASSQGQDYEQYF. CDR3 nucleotide sequence: TGTGCCAGCAGCCAGGGACAGGACTACGAGCAGTACTTC.

V gene TRBV6-1 combines with J gene TRBJ2-2; TRBD1 might be the D (6 bases). Per the germline V gene, CDR1 is MNHNS and CDR2 is SASEGT. This CDR3 spans 15 amino acids. Between the trimmed V and J ends, which lost 11 bases and 4 bases, there was a span of 20 bases. The CDR3 DNA sequence: TGTGCCTCCCGGGGTGGTAGGGGGTCCACCGGGGAGCTGTTTTTT. This codes for CASRGGRGSTGELFF.

In this sample, this clone turned up once. The chain couples TRBV2 to TRBJ1-5; no firm D call. Trimming left V 1 base short and J 4 bases short, with 11 bases between. CDR1 SNHLY and CDR2 FYNNEI come from the germline V gene. The CDR3 has 15 amino acids. The CDR3 DNA follows: TGTGCCAGCAGTGAAGGAGGAGTACCAAATCAGCCCCAGCATTTT. The encoded protein is CASSEGGVPNQPQHF.

The rearrangement links TRBV28 to TRBJ1-2; D is undetermined. The CDR3 covers 11 residues. V was cut by 6 bases and J by 5 bases, with 7 bases left in between. From germline, CDR1 is MDHEN and CDR2 SYDVKM. The CDR3 spells CASRQSYGYTF. The CDR3 region has the DNA TGTGCCAGCAGACAGAGTTATGGCTACACCTTC.

The chain is built from TRBV6-5 and TRBJ1-5; the match to TRBD1 covers 7 bases. Germline V CDR1 and CDR2: MNHEY, SVGAGI. The CDR3 loop spans 15 amino acids. J gave up 1 base and V 6 bases, and 6 bases lay outside the gene matches. The CDR3 nucleotides are TGTGCCAGCAGGTCGACAGGGATGAGCAATCAGCCCCAGCATTTT. As protein: CASRSTGMSNQPQHF.

This clone has a single count. The CDR3 DNA reads as TGTGCCAGCAGTTTTACAGGGGACAATCAGCCCCAGCATTTT. Translation gives CASSFTGDNQPQHF. The V gene is TRBV27, the J gene TRBJ1-5, with 7 positions matching TRBD1. The CDR3 is 14 residues long. Germline trimming cut 3 bases from V and 3 bases from J; bases unmatched to any gene: 2. In germline, CDR1 is MNHEY, CDR2 SMNVEV (reference sequence).

The V gene is TRBV19, the J gene TRBJ2-5, with a weak D call TRBD2 (5 bases). Trimming stripped 6 bases from V and 1 base from J, with 6 bases between. Germline CDR1 is LNHDA and CDR2 is SQIVND (reference sequence). The CDR3 is 12 amino acids. In DNA, the CDR3 is TGTGCCAGTAGCGGACTCCAAGAGACCCAGTACTTC. It yields the protein CASSGLQETQYF.

A few counts support this clone. An end of the junction does not agree with germline; a read error may underlie this. The chain is built from TRBV7-2 and TRBJ2-1; D possibly corresponds to TRBD2 (6 bases). CDR1 is SGHTA, CDR2 FQGNSA, per germline. This CDR3 contains 12 residues. Here the CDR3 reads CASSGPGLSLIF. Here the CDR3 DNA reads TGTGCCAGCAGCGGGCCGGGACTGTCGTTGATCTTC.

The chain recombines TRBV23-1 with TRBJ1-5, with TRBD1 matching 8 bases. TRBV23-1 is an ORF, and what it does is uncertain. The trim removed 3 bases at V and 6 bases at J, leaving 7 bases unmatched. This CDR3 is 15 amino acids long. The CDR3 reads CASSHPTGGLQPQHF. Written as DNA, the CDR3 is TGCGCCAGCAGTCACCCTACAGGGGGTCTTCAGCCCCAGCATTTT.